The TCR beta chain under discussion was sequenced for a study of T cells in Graves' hyperthyroidism and ophthalmopathy. After removal of 5 bases from V and 0 bases from J, the junction contained 4 bases not matched to a gene. The length of the CDR3 is 14 residues. The germline gives CDR1 MNHEY, CDR2 SVGEGT. RNA transcripts gave rise to amplified TCR beta CDR3 regions. The HTBI primer set was used in a first-round RT-PCR of the TCR CDR3. TCRdb recomputed calls from the multiplex PCR reads with MiXCR, one row per CDR3 protein. The sample lists a few hundred thousand distinct CDR3 sequences, around 18% occurring once.

The source is a woman in her 40s with Graves' ophthalmopathy. The sample taken for sequencing was blood. This chain joins TRBV6-2 or TRBV6-3 and TRBJ2-7; TRBD1 matches at 7 bases. The CDR3 here is CASSHPGGSYEQYF. The CDR3 nucleotides are TGTGCCAGCAGTCACCCAGGGGGCTCCTACGAGCAGTACTTC.